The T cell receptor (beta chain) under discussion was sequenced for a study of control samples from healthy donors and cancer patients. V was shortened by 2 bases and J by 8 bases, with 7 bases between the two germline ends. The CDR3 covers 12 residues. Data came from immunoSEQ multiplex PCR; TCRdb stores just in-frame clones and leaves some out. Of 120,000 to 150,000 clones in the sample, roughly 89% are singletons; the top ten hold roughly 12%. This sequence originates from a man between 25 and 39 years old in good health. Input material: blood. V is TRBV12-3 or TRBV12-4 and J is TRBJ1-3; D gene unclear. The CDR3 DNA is TGTGCCAGCAGTTTAAAGGTAGACACCATATATTTT. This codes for CASSLKVDTIYF.